Following are 27 T cell receptor beta chains from one sample sequenced in a study of blood T cell repertoires in COVID-19 (dated by TCRdb to the early 2020s). The library was obtained by the immunoSEQ multiplex PCR assay. The table was pulled from immuneACCESS by TCRdb, which kept in-frame rearrangements only. Such tables lose some clones; where checked, under half of the loss comes from unresolved V genes, and the rest has no known cause. Present in this sample are tens of thousands of clones, approximately 87% of which were seen just once. The ten biggest clones cover about 5.7% of the sample. Sequencing used peripheral blood. The receptors derive from a man aged 50 to 60 with active COVID-19.

The rearrangement uses TRBV28 and TRBJ2-7; 8 nucleotides match TRBD1. Germline-derived CDR1 and CDR2 are MDHEN and SYDVKM. The CDR3 runs 14 residues. After removal of 4 bases from V and 3 bases from J, the junction contained 5 bases not matched to a gene. In DNA form, the CDR3 reads TGTGCCAGCAGTTCCGGGACAGGTCTCTACGAGCAGTACTTC. As protein: CASSSGTGLYEQYF.

The chain uses TRBV7-9 and TRBJ2-1; no firm D call. CDR1 is SEHNR, CDR2 FQNEAQ, per germline (reference sequence). V dropped 7 bases and J dropped 5 bases, with 9 bases sitting between them. The CDR3 has 12 residues. CDR3 protein: CASTYADNEQFF. The DNA for the CDR3 is TGTGCCAGCACCTACGCGGACAATGAGCAGTTCTTC. The full variable domain, its missing parts supplied by reference TRBV7-9 and TRBJ2-1, is DTGVSQNPRHKITKRGQNVTFRCDPISEHNRLYWYRQTLGQGPEFLTYFQNEAQLEKSRLLSDRFSAERPKGSFSTLEIQRTEQGDSAMYLCASTYADNEQFFGPGTRLTVL.

The chain recombines TRBV7-8 with TRBJ1-4, with 9 nucleotides matching TRBD1. Germline-derived CDR1 and CDR2 are SGHVS and FQNEAQ. V shed 4 bases, J shed 7 bases, and the junction held 13 bases outside the gene matches. The CDR3 runs 17 residues. CDR3 in amino acids: CASSYPNVGTGTEKLFF. CDR3 nucleotide sequence: TGTGCCAGCAGCTACCCCAACGTAGGGACAGGGACTGAAAAACTGTTTTTT.

The V gene is TRBV11-3, the J gene TRBJ2-6, with D possibly being TRBD1 (6 bases). This CDR3 has 15 amino acids. Germline assignment: CDR1 SGHNT and CDR2 YENEEA. Deletions cut 7 bases from V and 0 bases from J, with 10 bases between. The CDR3 is CASTNRDSGANVLTF. The CDR3 nucleotides are TGTGCCAGCACTAACAGGGACTCTGGGGCCAACGTCCTGACTTTC.

This clone has a single count. The chain recombines TRBV7-2 with TRBJ2-3; TRBD1 might be the D (5 bases). The CDR3 sequence is 13 residues long. The V gene's germline CDR1 is SGHTA and CDR2 FQGNSA. V lost 6 bases to trimming and J lost 5 bases, with 12 bases between them. In DNA form, the CDR3 reads TGTGCCAGCAGTTTTCAGGGTGGAGATACGCAGTATTTT. Its protein is CASSFQGGDTQYF.

This clone appeared a single time. The rearrangement joins TRBV27 to TRBJ2-3; a weak D match, TRBD2 (5 bases). The V and J ends lost 0 bases and 2 bases respectively, with 6 bases between them. From germline, CDR1 is MNHEY and CDR2 SMNVEV (reference sequence). This CDR3 has 14 residues. The CDR3 nucleotides read TGTGCCAGCAGTTTATCCCTAGCCACAGATACGCAGTATTTT. Protein product: CASSLSLATDTQYF.

The V gene is TRBV3-1 (or the pseudogene TRBV3-2), the J gene TRBJ2-1, with TRBD2 matching over 11 bases. Germline CDR1 reads LGHDT; CDR2 reads YNNKEL (reference sequence). The V segment lost 4 bases and the J segment 4 bases; nucleotides outside the gene matches: 3. The CDR3 is made up of 15 amino acids. For the CDR3, the DNA is TGTGCCAGCAGCCGGGGACTAGCGGCATACAATGAGCAGTTCTTC. This translates into CASSRGLAAYNEQFF.

The sample holds a few counts of this clone. The chain carries TRBV7-3 and TRBJ2-2; D is uncertain. The CDR3 has 16 amino acids. The V end was cut by 6 bases, the J end by 1 base, with 15 bases between. Germline CDR1 and CDR2: SGHTA and FQGTGA. CDR3 region: CASSLLATENTGELFF. The CDR3, as DNA: TGTGCCAGCAGTCTCCTCGCTACAGAGAACACCGGGGAGCTGTTTTTT.

This clone was seen only a few times. The chain recombines TRBV7-8 with TRBJ1-6, with D unresolved. This CDR3 region has 17 residues. Germline CDR1 and CDR2: SGHVS and FQNEAQ. Trimming took 1 base from V and 7 from J, leaving 17 bases between them. The CDR3 bases are TGTGCCAGCAGCTTAGATAGCAGTAACTCGCGGAATTCACCCCTCCACTTT. Translating gives CASSLDSSNSRNSPLHF.

V is TRBV18 and J is TRBJ1-3, with D perhaps matching TRBD1 (6 bases). Germline CDR1 and CDR2: KGHSH and LQKENI. V was cut by 3 bases and J by 0 bases, with 15 bases left in between. The length of the CDR3 is 17 residues. In DNA form, the CDR3 reads TGTGCCAGCTCACCGGGTCGGACAGTTCTCTCTGGAAACACCATATATTTT. It translates to CASSPGRTVLSGNTIYF.

V is TRBV25-1 and J is TRBJ2-1; 10 bases are a match to TRBD1. J lost 6 bases, V lost 6 bases, and 2 bases had no gene match. CDR1 is MGHDK, CDR2 SYGVNS, per germline. The length of the CDR3 is 13 residues. The CDR3 DNA reads as TGTGCCAGCAGGGGACAGGGGATCAATGAGCAGTTCTTC. Protein product: CASRGQGINEQFF.

This clone was seen more than once but under ten times. The rearrangement links TRBV28 to TRBJ1-5; tentative D call: TRBD1 (5 bases). Deletions cut 6 bases from V and 4 bases from J, with 16 bases between. Germline V gene data show CDR1 as MDHEN and CDR2 as SYDVKM. There are 15 residues in the CDR3. This CDR3 reads CASSQDNPQNQPQHF. CDR3 DNA sequence: TGTGCCAGCAGCCAGGACAACCCACAAAATCAGCCCCAGCATTTT.

The rearrangement links TRBV7-6 to TRBJ2-1; 9 positions match TRBD2. This CDR3 comprises 15 residues. In germline, CDR1 is SGHVS, CDR2 FNYEAQ. The J segment lost 7 bases and the V segment lost 5 bases, leaving 9 bases of the junction unmatched. The CDR3 protein is CASSIVAGGQNEQFF. The CDR3 DNA follows: TGTGCCAGCAGCATAGTGGCGGGAGGGCAAAATGAGCAGTTCTTC.

The chain is built from TRBV5-4 and TRBJ2-2; D gene ambiguous. The CDR3 runs to 13 residues. V was clipped by 4 bases and J by 4 bases, with 8 bases between them. CDR1 is SGHNT, CDR2 YYREEE, per germline (reference sequence). The CDR3 nucleotides are TGTGCCAGCAGCGCAATTAGCACCGGGGAGCTGTTTTTT. Protein: CASSAISTGELFF.

The V and J genes are TRBV9 and TRBJ2-2; no clear D. V was trimmed by 0 bases and J by 5 bases, leaving 5 bases between them. The V gene's germline CDR1 is SGDLS and CDR2 YYNGEE. The CDR3 is 13 residues long. The CDR3 sequence is CASSVVETGELFF. The CDR3 DNA follows: TGTGCCAGCAGCGTAGTAGAAACCGGGGAGCTGTTTTTT. Filled out from reference TRBV9 and TRBJ2-2, the complete variable domain reads DSGVTQTPKHLITATGQRVTLRCSPRSGDLSVYWYQQSLDQGLQFLIQYYNGEERAKGNILERFSAQQFPDLHSELNLSSLELGDSALYFCASSVVETGELFFGEGSRLTVL.

The V and J genes are TRBV11-3 and TRBJ1-1; no reliable D call. The germline V and J ends were trimmed by 6 bases and 5 bases, with 13 bases remaining between them. The germline V gene has CDR1 SGHNT and CDR2 YENEEA. The CDR3 has 13 amino acids. The chain's CDR3 is CASRVLGVTEAFF. In DNA, the CDR3 is TGTGCCAGCAGGGTCCTGGGAGTAACTGAAGCTTTCTTT.

The rearrangement links TRBV27 to TRBJ1-6; 10 bases line up with TRBD1. With 6 bases clipped from V and 11 bases from J, the junction kept 10 bases outside the gene matches. The CDR3 consists of 15 residues. Germline CDR1 reads MNHEY; CDR2 reads SMNVEV (reference sequence). This CDR3 is CASSRDRGNLPPLHF. CDR3 in DNA: TGTGCCAGCAGCCGGGACAGGGGTAATTTGCCACCCCTCCACTTT.

The gene calls are TRBV3-1 (or the pseudogene TRBV3-2) and TRBJ1-2, with TRBD1 as a possible D gene (5 bases). Looked up from germline, CDR1 is LGHDT and CDR2 is YNNKEL (reference sequence). The CDR3 length is 15 residues. V lost 2 bases and J 7 bases, leaving 17 bases between the germline ends. CDR3 sequence: CASSQLTGTGGGYTF. The CDR3 DNA is TGTGCCAGCAGCCAACTGACCGGCACGGGGGGTGGCTACACCTTC.

The J gene is TRBJ2-2, the V gene TRBV10-3; D may be TRBD2 (6 bases). The CDR3 runs to 15 residues. Per the germline V gene, CDR1 is ENHRY and CDR2 is SYGVKD. V was shortened by 2 bases and J by 3 bases, with 10 bases between the two germline ends. CDR3 loop: CAISEISGYTGELFF. The CDR3 DNA reads as TGTGCCATCAGTGAGATTAGCGGATACACCGGGGAGCTGTTTTTT.

The chain links TRBV28 to TRBJ1-5; the match to TRBD1 covers 8 bases. The CDR3 runs 15 residues. Germline-derived CDR1 and CDR2 are MDHEN and SYDVKM. With V trimmed by 6 bases and J by 3 bases, 7 bases remained unmatched. The CDR3 DNA sequence: TGTGCCAGCAGGGAGAGGACAGGGCCCAATCAGCCCCAGCATTTT. Translated: CASRERTGPNQPQHF.

DNA of the CDR3: TGTGCCAGTAGTATAGGTCCAGGGGCAGGGACCTACGAGCAGTACTTC. Its translation is CASSIGPGAGTYEQYF. V and J are TRBV19 and TRBJ2-7; tentative D call: TRBD1 (6 bases). CDR1 and CDR2 from the germline V gene are LNHDA and SQIVND (reference sequence). This CDR3 comprises 16 residues. V lost 1 base and J lost 2, with 15 bases in between.

The rearrangement links TRBV7-2 to TRBJ2-7, with 13 bases fitting TRBD2. The CDR3 has 15 residues. V lost 1 base, J lost 10 bases, and 7 bases stayed unmatched. Germline V gene sequence: CDR1 SGHTA, CDR2 FQGNSA. The CDR3 loop reads CASSLGTSGSAAQYF. CDR3 in DNA: TGTGCCAGCAGCTTAGGGACTAGCGGGAGCGCCGCCCAGTACTTC.

V is TRBV19 and J is TRBJ2-7; D is uncertain. The V end lost 5 bases, the J end lost 4 bases, and 15 bases lay between the germline ends. The CDR3 covers 14 residues. The germline gives CDR1 LNHDA, CDR2 SQIVND (reference sequence). The CDR3 reads CASSLGHRSYEQYF. For the CDR3, the DNA is TGTGCCAGTAGTTTAGGTCACAGAAGTTACGAGCAGTACTTC.

The chain carries TRBV25-1 and TRBJ2-7; the match to TRBD2 covers 8 bases. Germline V gene data show CDR1 as MGHDK and CDR2 as SYGVNS. This CDR3 has 18 amino acids. Trimming cost V 4 bases and J 4 bases; bases outside gene matches: 18. The CDR3 is CASSAEGRRTAGVYEQYF. CDR3 bases: TGTGCCAGCAGTGCAGAGGGACGGAGGACAGCGGGAGTGTACGAGCAGTACTTC.

The J gene is TRBJ1-1, the V gene TRBV5-4, with TRBD1 matching over 11 bases. CDR1 is SGHNT and CDR2 is YYREEE in the germline V gene (reference sequence). The CDR3 is 16 residues long. The V and J ends lost 4 bases and 1 base, in that order; junction bases with no gene match: 6. CDR3 in DNA: TGTGCCAGCAGCCCGGGGACAGGGGGGGGGAACACTGAAGCTTTCTTT. This gives the protein CASSPGTGGGNTEAFF.

This chain connects TRBV5-3 to TRBJ1-6; TRBD1 matches at 7 bases. Being an ORF, TRBV5-3 has a function that is uncertain. This CDR3 has 14 residues. Losses at the gene ends were 5 bases for V and 8 bases for J; bases not matched to a gene: 7. CDR3 in DNA: TGTGCCAGAAGTTGGACAGGAGGGCATTCACCCCTCCACTTT. This encodes CARSWTGGHSPLHF.

The chain links TRBV4-2 to TRBJ1-2, with 9 bases identical to TRBD1. Germline CDR1 and CDR2: LGHNA and YNFKEQ. Losses at the gene ends were 0 bases for V and 2 bases for J; bases not matched to a gene: 10. The CDR3 loop spans 18 amino acids. The CDR3 sequence: CASSQEMGQGWYNYGYTF. For the CDR3, the DNA is TGTGCCAGCAGCCAAGAAATGGGACAGGGTTGGTACAACTATGGCTACACCTTC.